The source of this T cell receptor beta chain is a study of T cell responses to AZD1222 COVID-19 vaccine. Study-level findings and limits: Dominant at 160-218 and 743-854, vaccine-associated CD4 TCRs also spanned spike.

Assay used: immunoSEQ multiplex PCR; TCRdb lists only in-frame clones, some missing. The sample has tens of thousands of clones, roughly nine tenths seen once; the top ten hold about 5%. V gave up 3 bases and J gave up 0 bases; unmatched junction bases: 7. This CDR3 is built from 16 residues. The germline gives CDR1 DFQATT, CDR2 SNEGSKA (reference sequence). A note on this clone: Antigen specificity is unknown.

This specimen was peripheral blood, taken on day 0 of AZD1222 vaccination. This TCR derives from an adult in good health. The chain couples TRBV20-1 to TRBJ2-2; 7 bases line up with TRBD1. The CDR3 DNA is TGCAGTGCTAGTTACGGGGACAGCCCGAACACCGGGGAGCTGTTTTTT. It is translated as CSASYGDSPNTGELFF.